This T cell receptor (beta chain) was documented in a study of T cell changes during pregnancy in multiple sclerosis. Produced via immunoSEQ multiplex PCR; TCRdb's table is partial and in-frame only. The repertoire includes roughly 57,000 clones, roughly nine tenths of them detected once, and 2.5% to 3% sits in the top ten. The CDR3 loop spans 14 amino acids. V was pared by 4 bases and J by 3 bases, with 12 bases between. The V gene's germline CDR1 is SNHLY and CDR2 FYNNEI. The sequencing here drew on peripheral blood, taken in the first trimester of pregnancy. The chain joins TRBV2 to TRBJ1-2, with D possibly matching TRBD1 (5 bases). The sequence was obtained from a female donor with multiple sclerosis, enrolled in a pregnancy study. The DNA of the CDR3 is TGTGCCAGCAGTGTTTTAGGGGTCGACTATGGCTACACCTTC. This sequence encodes CASSVLGVDYGYTF.